This note documents a single TCR beta chain sequence. These data come from a study of blood T cell repertoires in COVID-19. The wider study: Sources were T cells, B-cell-depleted T cells, or PBMCs; the material itself was cDNA or gDNA.

Germline V lookup: CDR1 SEHNR, CDR2 FQNEAQ (reference sequence). Trimming took 3 bases from V and 4 from J; bases not matched to a gene: 4. This CDR3 region has 14 residues. Original methodology: Amplification of reference gene primers provided the estimated nucleated cell counts. The method was immunoSEQ multiplex PCR; TCRdb's version includes in-frame clones alone and lacks a portion of them. V, J and clone size derive from that table, while D and trimming were established from the DNA sequence. The table records 210,000 or so clones, about 90% of them present only once. Sample: peripheral blood. The J gene is TRBJ1-2, the V gene TRBV7-9; TRBD1 matches 8 bases. The TCR was taken from a man between 40 and 49 years old with active or convalescent COVID-19. As DNA, the CDR3 is TGTGCCAGCAGCTTCGCGGACAGGGCCTATGGCTACACCTTC. It codes for CASSFADRAYGYTF.